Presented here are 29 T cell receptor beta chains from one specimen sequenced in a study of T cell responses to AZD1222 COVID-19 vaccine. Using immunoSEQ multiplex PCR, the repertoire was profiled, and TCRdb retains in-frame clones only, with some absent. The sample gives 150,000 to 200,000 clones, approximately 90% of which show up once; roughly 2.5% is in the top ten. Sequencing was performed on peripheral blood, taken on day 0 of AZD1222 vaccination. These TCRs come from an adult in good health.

The CDR3 DNA follows: TGTGCCAGCAGCTTAGGGGGGGGTACGGGCACTGAAGCTTTCTTT. Translating gives CASSLGGGTGTEAFF. V is TRBV11-2 and J is TRBJ1-1; a weak D match, TRBD1 (5 bases). V was cut by 1 base and J by 4 bases, with 13 bases left in between. There are 15 residues in the CDR3. From germline, CDR1 is SGHAT and CDR2 FQNNGV.

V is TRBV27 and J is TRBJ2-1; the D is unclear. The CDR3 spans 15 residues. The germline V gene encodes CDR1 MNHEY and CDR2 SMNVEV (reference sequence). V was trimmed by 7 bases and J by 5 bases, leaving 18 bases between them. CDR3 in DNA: TGTGCCAGCACCCGGATGGGAAGATACCACAATGAGCAGTTCTTC. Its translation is CASTRMGRYHNEQFF.

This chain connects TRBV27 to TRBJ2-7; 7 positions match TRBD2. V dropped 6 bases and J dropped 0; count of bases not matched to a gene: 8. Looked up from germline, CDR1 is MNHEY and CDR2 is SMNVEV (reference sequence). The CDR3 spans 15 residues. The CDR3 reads CASRYRGGGSYEQYF. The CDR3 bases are TGTGCCAGCAGATATCGGGGCGGGGGCTCCTACGAGCAGTACTTC.

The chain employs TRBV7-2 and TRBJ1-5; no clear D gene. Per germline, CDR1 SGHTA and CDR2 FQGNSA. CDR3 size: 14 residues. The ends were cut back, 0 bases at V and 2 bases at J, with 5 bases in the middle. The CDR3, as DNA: TGTGCCAGCAGCTTAGCTGGGGGCAATCAGCCCCAGCATTTT. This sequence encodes CASSLAGGNQPQHF.

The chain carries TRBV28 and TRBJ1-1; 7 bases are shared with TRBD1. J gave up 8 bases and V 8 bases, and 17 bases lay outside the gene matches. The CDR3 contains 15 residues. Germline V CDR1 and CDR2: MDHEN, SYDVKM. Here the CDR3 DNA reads TGTGCCAGCCAGAACGGGGGACAGCATACTAGGGAAGCTTTCTTT. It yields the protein CASQNGGQHTREAFF. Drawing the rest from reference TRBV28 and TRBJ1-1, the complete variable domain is DVKVTQSSRYLVKRTGEKVFLECVQDMDHENMFWYRQDPGLGLRLIYFSYDVKMKEKGDIPEGYSVSREKKERFSLILESASTNQTSMYLCASQNGGQHTREAFFGQGTRLTVV.

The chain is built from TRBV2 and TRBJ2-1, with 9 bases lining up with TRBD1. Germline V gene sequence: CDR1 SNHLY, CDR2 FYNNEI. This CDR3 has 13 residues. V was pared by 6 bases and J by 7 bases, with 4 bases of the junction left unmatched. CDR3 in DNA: TGTGCCAGCAGGAGAGGACAGGGGAATGAGCAGTTCTTC. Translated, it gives CASRRGQGNEQFF.

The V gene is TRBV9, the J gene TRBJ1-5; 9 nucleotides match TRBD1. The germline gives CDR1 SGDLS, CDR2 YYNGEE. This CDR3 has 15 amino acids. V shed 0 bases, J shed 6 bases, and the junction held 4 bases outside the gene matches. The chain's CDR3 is CASSVEGTGSQPQHF. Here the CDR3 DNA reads TGTGCCAGCAGCGTAGAGGGGACAGGGTCTCAGCCCCAGCATTTT.

The CDR3 sequence is CASSWGQGATRGYTF. The CDR3, as DNA: TGTGCCAGCAGCTGGGGACAGGGGGCTACACGCGGCTACACCTTC. The chain couples TRBV5-8 to TRBJ1-2; 12 bases fit TRBD1. V dropped 3 bases and J dropped 8; count of bases not matched to a gene: 8. The CDR3 extends over 15 amino acids. Germline lookup yields CDR1 SGHTS and CDR2 YDEGEE.

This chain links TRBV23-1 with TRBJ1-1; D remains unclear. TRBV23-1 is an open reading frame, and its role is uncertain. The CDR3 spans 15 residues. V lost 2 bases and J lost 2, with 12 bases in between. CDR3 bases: TGCGCCAGCAGTCAACGGCACAGCAAAAACACTGAAGCTTTCTTT. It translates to CASSQRHSKNTEAFF.

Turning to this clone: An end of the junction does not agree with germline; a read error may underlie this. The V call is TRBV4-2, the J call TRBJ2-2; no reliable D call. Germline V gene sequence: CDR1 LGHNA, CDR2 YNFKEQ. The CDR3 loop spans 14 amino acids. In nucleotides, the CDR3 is TGTGCCAGCAGGCAAGAAGGGTACACCGGGGAGCTGTTTTTT. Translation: CASRQEGYTGELFF.

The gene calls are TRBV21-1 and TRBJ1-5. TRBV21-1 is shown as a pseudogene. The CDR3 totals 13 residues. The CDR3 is CASSSKSNQPQHF. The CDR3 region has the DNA TGTGCCAGCAGCAGTAAGAGCAATCAGCCCCAGCATTTT.

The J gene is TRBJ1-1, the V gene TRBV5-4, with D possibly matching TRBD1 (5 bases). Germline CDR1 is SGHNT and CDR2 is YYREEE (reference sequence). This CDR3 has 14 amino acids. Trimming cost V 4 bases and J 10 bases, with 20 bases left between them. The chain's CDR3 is CASSAASTGGRAFF. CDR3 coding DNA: TGTGCCAGCAGCGCAGCCTCAACCGGGGGGAGAGCTTTCTTT.

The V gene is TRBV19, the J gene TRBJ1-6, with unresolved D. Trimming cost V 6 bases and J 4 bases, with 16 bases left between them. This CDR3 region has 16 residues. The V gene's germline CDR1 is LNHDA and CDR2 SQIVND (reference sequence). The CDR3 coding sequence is TGTGCCAGTAGAATGTTGGCAAGGCCTTATAATTCACCCCTCCACTTT. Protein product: CASRMLARPYNSPLHF.

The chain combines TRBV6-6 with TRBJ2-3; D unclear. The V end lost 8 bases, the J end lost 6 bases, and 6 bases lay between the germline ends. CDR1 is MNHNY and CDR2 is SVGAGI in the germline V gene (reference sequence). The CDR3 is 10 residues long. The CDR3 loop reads CASGSDTQYF. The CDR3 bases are TGTGCCAGCGGCTCGGATACGCAGTATTTT.

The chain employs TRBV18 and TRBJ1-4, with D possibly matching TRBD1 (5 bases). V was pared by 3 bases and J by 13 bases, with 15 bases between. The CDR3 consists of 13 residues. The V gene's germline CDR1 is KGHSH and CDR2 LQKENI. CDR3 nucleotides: TGTGCCAGCTCACCCGGCGGGGGGAATTCACTGTTTTTT. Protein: CASSPGGGNSLFF.

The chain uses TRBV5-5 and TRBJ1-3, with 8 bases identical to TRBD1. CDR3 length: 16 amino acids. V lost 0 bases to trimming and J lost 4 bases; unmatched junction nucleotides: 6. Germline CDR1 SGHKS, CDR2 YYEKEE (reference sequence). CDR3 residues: CASSLDVWTGGNTIYF. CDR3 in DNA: TGTGCCAGCAGCTTGGATGTCTGGACAGGGGGAAACACCATATATTTT.

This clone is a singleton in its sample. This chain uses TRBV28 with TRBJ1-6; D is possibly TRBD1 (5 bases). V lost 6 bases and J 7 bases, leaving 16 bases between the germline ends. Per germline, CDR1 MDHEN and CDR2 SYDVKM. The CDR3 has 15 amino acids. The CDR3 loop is CASRPRQLLNSPLHF. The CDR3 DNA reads TGTGCCAGCAGACCCAGACAGCTTCTAAATTCACCCCTCCACTTT. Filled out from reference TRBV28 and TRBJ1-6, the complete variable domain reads DVKVTQSSRYLVKRTGEKVFLECVQDMDHENMFWYRQDPGLGLRLIYFSYDVKMKEKGDIPEGYSVSREKKERFSLILESASTNQTSMYLCASRPRQLLNSPLHFGNGTRLTVT.

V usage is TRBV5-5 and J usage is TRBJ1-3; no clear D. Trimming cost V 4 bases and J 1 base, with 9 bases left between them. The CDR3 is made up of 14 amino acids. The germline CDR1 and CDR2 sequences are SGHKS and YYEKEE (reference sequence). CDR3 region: CASSPPWSGNTIYF. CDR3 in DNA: TGTGCCAGCAGCCCCCCATGGTCTGGAAACACCATATATTTT.

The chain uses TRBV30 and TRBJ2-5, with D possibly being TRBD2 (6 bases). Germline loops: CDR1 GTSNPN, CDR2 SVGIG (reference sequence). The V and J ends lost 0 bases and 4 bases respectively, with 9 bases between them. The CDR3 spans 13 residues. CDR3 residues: CAWSVTGVETQYF. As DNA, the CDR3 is TGTGCCTGGAGTGTCACGGGAGTAGAGACCCAGTACTTC. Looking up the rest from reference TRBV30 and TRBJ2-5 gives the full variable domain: SQTIHQWPATLVQPVGSPLSLECTVEGTSNPNLYWYRQAAGRGLQLLFYSVGIGQISSEVPQNLSASRPQDRQFILSSKKLLLSDSGFYLCAWSVTGVETQYFGPGTRLLVL.

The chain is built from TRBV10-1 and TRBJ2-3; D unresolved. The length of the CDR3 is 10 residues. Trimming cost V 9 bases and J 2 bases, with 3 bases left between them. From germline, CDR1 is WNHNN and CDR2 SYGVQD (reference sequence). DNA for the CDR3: TGCGCCAGACCCACAGATACGCAGTATTTT. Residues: CARPTDTQYF.

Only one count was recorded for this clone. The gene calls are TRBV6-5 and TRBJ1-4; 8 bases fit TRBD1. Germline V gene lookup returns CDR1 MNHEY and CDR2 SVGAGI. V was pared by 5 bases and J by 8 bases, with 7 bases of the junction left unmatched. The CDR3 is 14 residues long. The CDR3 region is CASSRQGAGEKLFF. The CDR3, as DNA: TGTGCCAGCAGTCGCCAGGGGGCAGGGGAAAAACTGTTTTTT.

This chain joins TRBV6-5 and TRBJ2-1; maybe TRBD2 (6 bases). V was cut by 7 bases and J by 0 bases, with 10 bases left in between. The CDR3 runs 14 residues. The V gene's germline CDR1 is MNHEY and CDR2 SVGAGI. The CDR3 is CASKGTGSYNEQFF. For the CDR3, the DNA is TGTGCCAGCAAAGGGACTGGCTCCTACAATGAGCAGTTCTTC.

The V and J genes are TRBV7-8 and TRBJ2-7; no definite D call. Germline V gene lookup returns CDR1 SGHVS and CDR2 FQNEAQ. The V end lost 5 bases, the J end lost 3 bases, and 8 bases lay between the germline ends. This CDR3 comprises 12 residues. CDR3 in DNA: TGTGCCAGCAGCCTTGACAACTACGAGCAGTACTTC. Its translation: CASSLDNYEQYF.

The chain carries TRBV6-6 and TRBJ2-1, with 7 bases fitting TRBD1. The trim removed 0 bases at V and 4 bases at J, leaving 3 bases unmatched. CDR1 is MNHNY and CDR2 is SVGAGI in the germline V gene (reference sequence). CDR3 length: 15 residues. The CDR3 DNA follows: TGTGCCAGCAGTTACTCGACCAGGGGGTACAATGAGCAGTTCTTC. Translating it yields CASSYSTRGYNEQFF.

The CDR3 coding sequence is TGTGCCAGCAGCCAAGACTGGTCTGCTGGCGAGCAGTACTTC. Its protein product is CASSQDWSAGEQYF. The V call is TRBV3-1 (or the pseudogene TRBV3-2), the J call TRBJ2-7; D is unclear. There are 14 residues in the CDR3. Germline values: CDR1 LGHDT, CDR2 YNNKEL (reference sequence). The V end was cut by 0 bases, the J end by 6 bases, with 12 bases between.

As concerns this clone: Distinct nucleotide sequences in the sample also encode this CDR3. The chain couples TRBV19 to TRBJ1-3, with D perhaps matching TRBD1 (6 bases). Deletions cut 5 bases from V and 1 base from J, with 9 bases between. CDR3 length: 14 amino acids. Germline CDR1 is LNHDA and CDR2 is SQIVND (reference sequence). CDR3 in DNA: TGTGCCAGTAGTGTCCAGGGGTCTGGAAACACCATATATTTT. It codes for CASSVQGSGNTIYF.

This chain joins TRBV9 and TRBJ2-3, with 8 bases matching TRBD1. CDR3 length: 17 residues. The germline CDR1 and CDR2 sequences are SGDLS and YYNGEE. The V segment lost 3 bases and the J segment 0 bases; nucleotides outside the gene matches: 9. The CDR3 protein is CASSARTGFGSTDTQYF. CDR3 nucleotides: TGTGCCAGCAGCGCCCGGACAGGGTTTGGCAGCACAGATACGCAGTATTTT.

CDR3 DNA: TGTGCCAGCAGTTACTCGTTCCAGGGTGCCTACGAGCAGTACTTC. Protein: CASSYSFQGAYEQYF. V is TRBV6-5 and J is TRBJ2-7; D possibly corresponds to TRBD1 (5 bases). The V gene's germline CDR1 is MNHEY and CDR2 SVGAGI. The V end lost 0 bases, the J end lost 2 bases, and 11 bases lay between the germline ends. The CDR3 has 15 amino acids.

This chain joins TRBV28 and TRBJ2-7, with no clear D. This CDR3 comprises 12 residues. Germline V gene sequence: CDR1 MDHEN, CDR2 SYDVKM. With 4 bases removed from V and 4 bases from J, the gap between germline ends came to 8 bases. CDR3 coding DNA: TGTGCCAGCAGTTCGAAGGCGTACGAGCAGTACTTC. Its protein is CASSSKAYEQYF.